This T cell receptor (beta chain) was obtained from a study of T cells after yellow fever vaccination. Germline lookup yields CDR1 KGHDR and CDR2 SFDVKD. The CDR3 consists of 16 residues. With 6 bases clipped from V and 3 bases from J, the junction kept 9 bases outside the gene matches. TCRdb re-called the 5' RACE reads through MiXCR, storing one row per CDR3 protein. The top ten hold 35% to 40% of the sample, which has some 150,000 distinct CDR3 sequences, approximately 10% seen once. This clonotype was seen a handful of times. The sample consisted of CD8+ T cells sorted from PBMCs, taken 15 days after the yellow fever booster vaccination. The chain couples TRBV24-1 to TRBJ2-2, with 7 bases aligning to TRBD1. This TCR derives from a man aged 18 to 30 who received the YFV17D yellow fever vaccine. The CDR3 region is CATSPARGGDTGELFF. In DNA form, the CDR3 reads TGTGCCACCAGTCCCGCAAGAGGGGGCGACACCGGGGAGCTGTTTTTT.